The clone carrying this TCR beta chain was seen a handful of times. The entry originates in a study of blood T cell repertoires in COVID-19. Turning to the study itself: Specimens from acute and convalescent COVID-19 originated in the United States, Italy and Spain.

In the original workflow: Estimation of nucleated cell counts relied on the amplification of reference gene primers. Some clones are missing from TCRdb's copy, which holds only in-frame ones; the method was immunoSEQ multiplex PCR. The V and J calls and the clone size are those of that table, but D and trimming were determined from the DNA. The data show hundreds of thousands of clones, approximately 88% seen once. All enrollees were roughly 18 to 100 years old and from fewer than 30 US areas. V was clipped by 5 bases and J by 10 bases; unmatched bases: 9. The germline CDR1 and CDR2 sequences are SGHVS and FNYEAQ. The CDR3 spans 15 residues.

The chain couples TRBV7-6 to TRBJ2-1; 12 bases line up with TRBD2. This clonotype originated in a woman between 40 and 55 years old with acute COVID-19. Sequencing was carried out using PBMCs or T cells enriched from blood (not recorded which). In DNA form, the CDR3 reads TGTGCCAGCAGCGCACGACTAGCGGGAGAAGGCGAGCAGTTCTTC. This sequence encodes CASSARLAGEGEQFF.